This T cell receptor (beta chain) was obtained from a study of cytomegalovirus exposure and HLA in healthy donors. As regards this clone: Its specificity is unknown.

60 Vbeta and 13 Jbeta primers were used in PCR. The assay was immunoSEQ multiplex PCR, and TCRdb's table has in-frame clones only and misses some. The table records 160,000 or so clones, approximately 88% of them present only once. Whole-study results and caveats: Whilst most TCR sequences proved rare, a subset of public TCRs occurred across many donors.

Per germline, CDR1 MNHNS and CDR2 SASEGT. The junction had 7 bases not matched to a gene; V was cut back by 4 bases and J by 0 bases. The length of the CDR3 is 16 residues. The sequencing input was PBMCs. The sequence came from a young woman in good health and CMV-seronegative. This sequence joins TRBV6-1 and TRBJ2-7; 9 positions match TRBD2. This CDR3 reads CASSGFGLANSYEQYF. The DNA of the CDR3 is TGTGCCAGCAGTGGCTTTGGACTAGCGAACTCCTACGAGCAGTACTTC.